Detailed here is one T cell receptor (beta chain). Its antigen is still unknown. No base-level quality is on record; no much larger clone is a single base apart. Reading the germline V gene gives CDR1 SGHVS and CDR2 FNYEAQ. Counted from cysteine to phenylalanine, this CDR3 has 13 amino acids. Solely the CDR3 DNA is kept, with 39 bases framed from the first base. The germline ends are 12 bases apart after V is trimmed by 5 bases and J by 7 bases. The donors were some 39 Caucasian individuals from Russia, aged roughly 6 to 95 years, who were systemically healthy. About 9.6 milliliters of peripheral blood were collected from each donor into EDTA-treated Vacutainer tubes. Ficoll-Paque density-gradient centrifugation was used to isolate PBMCs, with at least 7 million obtained per sample. Trizol reagent was used to extract total RNA from the PBMCs, yielding at least 5 micrograms per sample. For every donor, flow cytometry on a PBMC aliquot measured the percentage of naive CD45RAhigh/CD27high T cells.

The data belong to a study of blood T cells in healthy people across ages (dated by TCRdb to between 2015 and 2016). Study-level background: Template switching captured roughly one uniquely barcoded TCR beta cDNA molecule per two T cells in model experiments. Using deep sequencing normalized with unique cDNA molecular identifiers, the study measured how TCR beta repertoire diversity changes with age. Donors were grouped into four age groups: young (average roughly 16 years), middle-aged (roughly 40), aged (around 56) and long-lived (approximately 82). To avoid experimental bias, donors of different ages were distributed randomly across sequencing lanes. Two additional independent replicas of 1 million unique cDNA reads from the same blood draw were analyzed for two donors (one aged 18 to 30 and one aged 80 or older). What the study reported, not specific to this receptor: The long-lived group showed more naive CD4+ T cells, fewer expanded clones and increased TCR diversity than the aged group, suggesting age selection. Estimates of total diversity based on one million sequenced T cells were regarded as lower bounds and as underestimates. Since profiling was done on bulk unsorted PBMCs, naive and antigen-experienced compartments could not be conclusively compared. The CMV infection status of donors was not known, potentially confounding age-related changes in expanded clonotypes. Observed TCR beta diversity per million T cells fell roughly linearly with age, and a significant reduction was already apparent by age approximately 41. The percentage of naive T cells measured by flow cytometry correlated strongly with observed TCR beta diversity.

The library was built by means of 5' RACE. The sequencing machine was an Illumina HiSeq 2500. The second PCR ran for roughly 7 to 11 cycles and used a J-beta primer mix along with a sample-barcoded 5' primer. Each TCR beta cDNA molecule received a unique molecular identifier from a template-switch 5' adaptor carrying 12 random nucleotides. Each sample yielded at least 2.5 million CDR3-containing paired-end reads. All of the RNA was converted into first-strand cDNA using the Mint cDNA synthesis kit, with a TRBC-specific oligonucleotide serving as the primer. All cDNA was treated with uracil-DNA glycosylase and then went through a first 18-cycle PCR with the universal primers M1SS and BC2_uni_R. In the authors' own workflow: For normalization, 1 million high-quality reads, each with a distinct molecular identifier, were randomly selected from each sample. Reads with shared molecular identifiers were discarded instead of being binned into consensus sequences. CDR3 identification, clonotype clustering and error correction used MiTCR with a Q25 quality threshold and the strictest error-elimination algorithm. A nonparametric unseen species model with Euler transformation was used to estimate a lower bound on total TCR beta diversity. The public reads were quality trimmed at Q25 with fastp and then assembled into clones with MiXCR by TCRdb, keeping productive beta chains. CDR3 protein sequences are deduplicated, and each keeps its most common genes and DNA. TCRdb, not the authors, supplied the V and J calls. The sample contains about 1,800,000 distinct CDR3 sequences, about 28% of them found a single time. Of the sample, 7.7% is held by the ten largest clones.

This chain is built from TRBV7-6 and TRBJ1-5; D gene: possibly TRBD1, on 5 matching bases. The receptor was isolated from a woman aged 25 to 39 in good health. Sequencing was performed on blood. The sequence in DNA is TGTGCCAGCAGCGCCCGAAGGGGACAGCCCCAGCATTTT. Translated, it reads CASSARRGQPQHF.